The 8 T cell receptor beta chains listed next were all sequenced from one sample in a study of blood T cells in healthy people across ages. Next came a second PCR, run for about 6 to 12 cycles, which used a sample-barcoded 5' primer along with a J-beta primer mix. TCRdb re-called the 5' RACE reads with MiXCR, one entry per CDR3 protein. The profile shows about 1.1 million distinct CDR3 sequences, about two fifths of them singletons. The sample taken for sequencing was blood. These receptors were collected from a man younger than 35 in good health.

J is TRBJ1-2 and V is TRBV6-5, with D unresolved. In germline, CDR1 is MNHEY, CDR2 SVGAGI. V lost 3 bases and J 1 base, leaving 9 bases between the germline ends. The CDR3 is made up of 14 amino acids. The DNA of the CDR3 is TGTGCCAGCAGTTATGGAGGGTTTAACTATGGCTACACCTTC. It specifies CASSYGGFNYGYTF.

For the CDR3, the DNA is TGTGCCAGCAGCTTAACAAGGATTAATGAGCAGTTCTTC. It is translated as CASSLTRINEQFF. This chain connects TRBV7-3 to TRBJ2-1; D gene ambiguous. The CDR3 has 13 residues. V was pared by 0 bases and J by 7 bases, with 7 bases between. CDR1 is SGHTA and CDR2 is FQGTGA in the germline V gene. Complete variable domain (other parts from reference TRBV7-3 and TRBJ2-1): GAGVSQTPSNKVTEKGKYVELRCDPISGHTALYWYRQSLGQGPEFLIYFQGTGAADDSGLPNDRFFAVRPEGSVSTLKIQRTERGDSAVYLCASSLTRINEQFFGPGTRLTVL.

The chain combines TRBV6-2 or TRBV6-3 with TRBJ1-1, with D perhaps matching TRBD1 (5 bases). The CDR3 has 12 residues. V was cut by 8 bases and J by 3 bases, with 10 bases left in between. Germline V gives CDR1 MNHEY, CDR2 SVGEGT. Here the CDR3 DNA reads TGTGCCAGCGGCCAGGGTTACACTGAAGCTTTCTTT. It yields the protein CASGQGYTEAFF.

About this clonotype itself: A much bigger clone sits one base away, suggesting this may be a read error. This sequence joins TRBV29-1 and TRBJ2-1; unclear D gene. The CDR3 has 12 residues. Between the trimmed V and J ends, which lost 6 bases and 6 bases, there was a span of 12 bases. Germline CDR1 is SQVTM and CDR2 is ANQGSEA. The CDR3 protein is CSVEKNCNEQFF. CDR3 sequence (DNA): TGCAGCGTCGAAAAAAACTGCAATGAGCAGTTCTTC.

This clonotype was seen only a few times. The chain couples TRBV4-1 to TRBJ2-1; D ambiguous. Germline V CDR1 and CDR2: MGHRA, YSYEKL. V was cut by 1 base and J by 2 bases, with 12 bases left in between. The CDR3 runs to 16 residues. The CDR3, as DNA: TGCGCCAGCAGCCAAGGTGTAGCAGTACCCTACAATGAGCAGTTCTTC. This codes for CASSQGVAVPYNEQFF.

This clonotype was seen more than once but under ten times. The chain recombines TRBV27 with TRBJ2-5; a possible D gene is TRBD1 (6 bases). Germline assignment: CDR1 MNHEY and CDR2 SMNVEV (reference sequence). CDR3 length: 15 amino acids. The V end was cut by 0 bases, the J end by 1 base, with 9 bases between. This chain's CDR3 is CASSLSFRGQETQYF. CDR3 nucleotides: TGTGCCAGCAGTTTATCGTTCAGGGGCCAAGAGACCCAGTACTTC.

The rearrangement joins TRBV4-3 to TRBJ2-7; D gene uncertain. The CDR3 extends over 15 amino acids. V was cut by 0 bases and J by 4 bases, with 13 bases left in between. Germline V lookup: CDR1 LGHNA, CDR2 YSLEER. The CDR3 nucleotides read TGCGCCAGCAGCCAAGATTCCGGACCGCCGTACGAGCAGTACTTC. Its protein is CASSQDSGPPYEQYF.

The chain has TRBV10-3 and TRBJ2-1, with no clear D. Germline V gene lookup returns CDR1 ENHRY and CDR2 SYGVKD. Deletions cut 6 bases from V and 6 bases from J, with 6 bases between. The CDR3 runs to 11 residues. The CDR3 DNA reads as TGTGCCATCAGCCGTGCCAATGAGCAGTTCTTC. Residues: CAISRANEQFF.